This entry lists 6 T cell receptor beta chains sequenced from one sample in a study of CD8 T cells in ankylosing spondylitis. TCRdb re-called the 5' RACE reads with MiXCR, one entry per CDR3 protein. The data hold approximately 250,000 distinct CDR3 sequences, with around 8% observed a single time. The specimen was blood, either unsorted or a sorted T cell fraction (not recorded which). The origin of the receptors is a female donor with ankylosing spondylitis or in good health (not recorded which).

This clonotype was detected many times. The chain combines TRBV19 with TRBJ2-1; tentatively, D is TRBD2 (6 bases). Germline CDR1 and CDR2: LNHDA and SQIVND (reference sequence). This CDR3 is built from 14 residues. Trimming removed 1 base at V and 4 bases at J, with 8 bases between. The chain's CDR3 is CASSIAGEYNEQFF. The CDR3 DNA follows: TGTGCCAGTAGTATAGCGGGAGAGTACAATGAGCAGTTCTTC.

This clonotype has ten or more counts. The chain is built from TRBV28 and TRBJ2-1; no clear D. In germline, CDR1 is MDHEN, CDR2 SYDVKM. This CDR3 comprises 13 residues. The V end was cut by 4 bases, the J end by 4 bases, with 8 bases between. CDR3 sequence (DNA): TGTGCCAGCAGTTCGAACCCATACAATGAGCAGTTCTTC. This encodes CASSSNPYNEQFF.

In the case of this clonotype: Being one base from a much bigger clone, this may be a read error. This chain links TRBV6-1 with TRBJ1-1; no firm D call. Germline assignment: CDR1 MNHNS and CDR2 SASEGT. Between the trimmed V and J ends, which lost 6 bases and 3 bases, there was a span of 14 bases. CDR3 length: 14 residues. DNA of the CDR3: TGTGCCAGCAGCCCCCAGTTAGTGGACACTGAAGCTTTCTTT. Residues: CASSPQLVDTEAFF.

There are a few counts of this clonotype. J is TRBJ2-3 and V is TRBV6-6; D is uncertain. CDR3 length: 13 residues. V gave up 3 bases and J gave up 5 bases, with 9 bases separating them. Per the germline V gene, CDR1 is MNHNY and CDR2 is SVGAGI (reference sequence). CDR3 nucleotide sequence: TGTGCCAGCAGTTATTTGAATAGAGATACGCAGTATTTT. Translated: CASSYLNRDTQYF.

CDR3 region: CASSSPGDRGSNQPQHF. As DNA, the CDR3 is TGTGCCAGCAGTTCCCCCGGGGACCGAGGCAGCAATCAGCCCCAGCATTTT. The chain carries TRBV28 and TRBJ1-5; weak D call: TRBD1 (5 bases). With 4 bases removed from V and 1 base from J, the gap between germline ends came to 17 bases. Germline loops: CDR1 MDHEN, CDR2 SYDVKM. The CDR3 totals 17 residues.

This clonotype was found many times. This chain uses TRBV4-3 with TRBJ1-4; the D is unclear. Looked up from germline, CDR1 is LGHNA and CDR2 is YSLEER. The CDR3 spans 16 residues. The V end lost 0 bases, the J end lost 0 bases, and 8 bases lay between the germline ends. The CDR3 DNA reads as TGCGCCAGCAGCCAAGATGGAGCCTCAACTAATGAAAAACTGTTTTTT. It yields the protein CASSQDGASTNEKLFF.